Following are 23 T cell receptor beta chains from one sample sequenced in a study of PD-1 blockade in classical Hodgkin lymphoma (TCRdb year 2020). Taken with the paper, the label for time point translates to: newly diagnosed, previously untreated cHL patient sample. The library relied on the immunoSEQ multiplex PCR assay. TCRdb took this table from immuneACCESS and kept in-frame rearrangements with V and J called. Such tables lack part of the clones; where checked against another copy, unresolved V genes explain under half of the gap, and the rest is unexplained. The sample contains 25,000 to 35,000 clones, roughly 92% of them found a single time. The ten top clones hold roughly 2.5% of the sample. The sample comprised peripheral blood mononuclear cells (PBMCs). The receptors come from a human donor with classical Hodgkin lymphoma.

The chain recombines TRBV4-3 with TRBJ1-2; no firm D call. The CDR3 contains 14 residues. CDR1 and CDR2 from the germline V gene are LGHNA and YSLEER. Trimming removed 1 base at V and 8 bases at J, with 14 bases between. CDR3 coding DNA: TGCGCCAGCAGCCAAGGAGGAGTAGGGAAGGGCTACACCTTC. Amino acids: CASSQGGVGKGYTF.

This clone was counted once. The chain joins TRBV2 to TRBJ2-7, with D perhaps matching TRBD1 (6 bases). From germline, CDR1 is SNHLY and CDR2 FYNNEI. CDR3 length equals 14 residues. V was trimmed by 7 bases and J by 2 bases, leaving 15 bases between them. CDR3 protein: CASTLTGEPYEQYF. The CDR3 nucleotides read TGTGCCAGCACCCTGACAGGAGAACCCTACGAGCAGTACTTC.

The J gene is TRBJ2-2, the V gene TRBV5-1; 10 bases are shared with TRBD2. Germline assignment: CDR1 SGHRS and CDR2 YFSETQ. J was trimmed by 2 bases and V by 4 bases; bases with no gene match: 5. CDR3 size: 16 residues. The CDR3 DNA is TGCGCCAGCAGCCTCCTAGCGGGGGTTAACACCGGGGAGCTGTTTTTT. It codes for CASSLLAGVNTGELFF. The variable domain in full, completed from reference TRBV5-1 and TRBJ2-2, reads KAGVTQTPRYLIKTRGQQVTLSCSPISGHRSVSWYQQTPGQGLQFLFEYFSETQRNKGNFPGRFSGRQFSNSRSEMNVSTLELGDSALYLCASSLLAGVNTGELFFGEGSRLTVL.

V gene TRBV5-4 combines with J gene TRBJ2-5; D unclear. The germline CDR1 and CDR2 sequences are SGHNT and YYREEE (reference sequence). The CDR3 covers 14 residues. Trimming pared 4 bases from V and 1 base from J, leaving 11 bases between. CDR3 in amino acids: CASSIGRTQETQYF. The CDR3 DNA sequence: TGTGCCAGCAGCATTGGACGGACCCAAGAGACCCAGTACTTC.

The chain recombines TRBV21-1 with TRBJ2-7; the tabulated D call, TRBD2, remains unverified against the DNA. TRBV21-1 is a pseudogene locus. The CDR3 consists of 14 residues. The CDR3 protein is CASSNPCEGYEQYF. The CDR3, as DNA: TGTGCCAGCAGCAACCCCTGCGAGGGCTACGAGCAGTACTTC.

This clone appeared once. This rearrangement joins TRBV27 to TRBJ2-2; D might be TRBD2 (5 bases). The CDR3 is 15 amino acids. V lost 6 bases and J lost 3, with 14 bases in between. Germline values: CDR1 MNHEY, CDR2 SMNVEV (reference sequence). This chain's CDR3 is CASRLRRSDTGELFF. CDR3 bases: TGTGCCAGCAGGCTCAGGAGGAGCGACACCGGGGAGCTGTTTTTT.

This clone was picked up one time. The V call is TRBV4-2, the J call TRBJ2-2, with 7 bases identical to TRBD2. The germline V gene has CDR1 LGHNA and CDR2 YNFKEQ. This CDR3 is built from 16 residues. With V trimmed by 1 base and J by 1 base, 3 bases remained unmatched. CDR3 coding DNA: TGTGCCAGCAGCCAAGGGACGGGGGGGAACACCGGGGAGCTGTTTTTT. It translates to CASSQGTGGNTGELFF.

This chain links TRBV7-8 with TRBJ2-6; no clear D. With 7 bases removed from V and 2 bases from J, the gap between germline ends came to 15 bases. The CDR3 is made up of 16 amino acids. The germline CDR1 and CDR2 sequences are SGHVS and FQNEAQ. CDR3 DNA sequence: TGTGCCAGCACCCTATCGTGGATTCCTGGGGCCAACGTCCTGACTTTC. It is translated as CASTLSWIPGANVLTF.

The chain joins TRBV5-1 to TRBJ2-7, with 8 nucleotides matching TRBD1. V lost 4 bases and J lost 3; bases outside the gene matches: 6. CDR1 and CDR2 from the germline V gene are SGHRS and YFSETQ. The CDR3 has 14 residues. The CDR3: CASSRTGPGYEQYF. CDR3 DNA sequence: TGCGCCAGCAGCAGGACAGGGCCGGGCTACGAGCAGTACTTC.

The rearrangement uses TRBV5-4 and TRBJ2-7, with 9 bases fitting TRBD2. Germline V gives CDR1 SGHNT, CDR2 YYREEE (reference sequence). V lost 1 base, J lost 4 bases, and 6 bases stayed unmatched. This CDR3 is 15 amino acids long. The CDR3 nucleotides are TGTGCCAGCAGCTTGCTAGCGGGGAATGAGTACGAGCAGTACTTC. Translated: CASSLLAGNEYEQYF.

The chain joins TRBV7-9 to TRBJ2-5; D is perhaps TRBD2 (7 bases). Germline V lookup: CDR1 SEHNR, CDR2 FQNEAQ (reference sequence). The CDR3 is 15 residues long. Trimming cost V 5 bases and J 1 base, with 14 bases left between them. The DNA for the CDR3 is TGTGCCAGCAGCCGGAGGGGGGGACTCCAAGAGACCCAGTACTTC. It codes for CASSRRGGLQETQYF.

This clone was detected once. This sequence joins TRBV6-5 and TRBJ1-2; 8 positions agree with TRBD1. The junction had 5 bases not matched to a gene; V was cut back by 7 bases and J by 7 bases. The germline V gene encodes CDR1 MNHEY and CDR2 SVGAGI. This CDR3 comprises 12 residues. In DNA, the CDR3 is TGTGCCAGCACGCCGGACAGGGTTGGCTACACCTTC. It is translated as CASTPDRVGYTF.

The chain links TRBV11-3 to TRBJ2-7; maybe TRBD2 (5 bases). CDR3 length: 14 residues. V lost 5 bases and J 2 bases, leaving 13 bases between the germline ends. The germline V gene encodes CDR1 SGHNT and CDR2 YENEEA. The CDR3 protein is CASSLGGPPYEQYF. The CDR3 DNA reads TGTGCCAGCAGCCTGGGCGGGCCCCCCTACGAGCAGTACTTC.

The J gene is TRBJ2-1, the V gene TRBV5-1, with unresolved D. The germline V gene encodes CDR1 SGHRS and CDR2 YFSETQ. Trimming took 4 bases from V and 6 from J, leaving 11 bases between them. The CDR3 has 13 amino acids. CDR3 amino acids: CASSPWSGNEQFF. The CDR3 nucleotides are TGCGCCAGCAGCCCATGGTCCGGCAATGAGCAGTTCTTC. The variable domain in full, with the rest retrieved from reference TRBV5-1 and TRBJ2-1, is KAGVTQTPRYLIKTRGQQVTLSCSPISGHRSVSWYQQTPGQGLQFLFEYFSETQRNKGNFPGRFSGRQFSNSRSEMNVSTLELGDSALYLCASSPWSGNEQFFGPGTRLTVL.

V usage is TRBV4-2 and J usage is TRBJ2-5, with 11 bases identical to TRBD1. V lost 5 bases to trimming and J lost 3 bases; unmatched junction nucleotides: 5. The CDR3 is 15 amino acids. Germline V gene sequence: CDR1 LGHNA, CDR2 YNFKEQ. The CDR3 DNA reads as TGTGCCAGCAGCAACCCGGGACAGGGGGAAGAGACCCAGTACTTC. Its translation: CASSNPGQGEETQYF.

The CDR3 spells CASSQFIAGGAYEQYF. Written as DNA, the CDR3 is TGCGCCAGCAGCCAATTTATAGCGGGAGGTGCCTACGAGCAGTACTTC. The chain recombines TRBV4-1 with TRBJ2-7; TRBD2 aligns across 10 bases. Germline V gene data show CDR1 as MGHRA and CDR2 as YSYEKL. V was clipped by 2 bases and J by 2 bases; unmatched bases: 6. This CDR3 comprises 16 residues.

The rearrangement uses TRBV4-1 and TRBJ2-1, with 10 bases lining up with TRBD2. The CDR3 length is 19 residues. Looked up from germline, CDR1 is MGHRA and CDR2 is YSYEKL. The ends lost 1 base at V and 0 bases at J; junction bases unmatched: 9. The CDR3: CASSQGGSGRPSSYNEQFF. The CDR3 region has the DNA TGCGCCAGCAGCCAAGGAGGTAGCGGGAGGCCGAGCTCCTACAATGAGCAGTTCTTC.

This clone was found once. This chain joins TRBV28 and TRBJ1-2; D perhaps matches TRBD1 (5 bases). V lost 7 bases and J 7 bases, leaving 19 bases between the germline ends. In germline, CDR1 is MDHEN, CDR2 SYDVKM. The CDR3 totals 14 residues. The CDR3 nucleotides are TGTGCCAGCACCAGGGTGGAGGGTATTGGTGGCTACACCTTC. It translates to CASTRVEGIGGYTF.

CDR3 sequence (DNA): TGTGCCAGCAGCTTATGGAGCGGGGGGGCCGATAACAACGAGCAGTACTTC. It yields the protein CASSLWSGGADNNEQYF. This chain uses TRBV7-3 with TRBJ2-7; the match to TRBD2 covers 10 bases. There are 17 residues in the CDR3. The germline CDR1 and CDR2 sequences are SGHTA and FQGTGA. V gave up 2 bases and J gave up 5 bases; unmatched junction bases: 12.

V is TRBV27 and J is TRBJ2-7; weak D call: TRBD1 (6 bases). V lost 3 bases and J 3 bases, leaving 6 bases between the germline ends. Looked up from germline, CDR1 is MNHEY and CDR2 is SMNVEV (reference sequence). The CDR3 has 12 residues. CDR3 bases: TGTGCCAGCAGTTTGACAGGCTACGAGCAGTACTTC. It is translated as CASSLTGYEQYF.

The chain is built from TRBV30 and TRBJ2-1, with TRBD2 as a possible D gene (6 bases). The CDR3 sequence is 16 residues long. V dropped 0 bases and J dropped 2 bases, with 14 bases sitting between them. Germline V gene lookup returns CDR1 GTSNPN and CDR2 SVGIG (reference sequence). The CDR3 DNA is TGTGCCTGGAGTGTAGGCGGTGCGGGGCCCTACAATGAGCAGTTCTTC. This sequence encodes CAWSVGGAGPYNEQFF.

The genes are TRBV19 and TRBJ2-3; D perhaps matches TRBD2 (6 bases). CDR1 and CDR2 (germline): LNHDA, SQIVND (reference sequence). Trimming cost V 1 base and J 3 bases, with 11 bases left between them. The CDR3 has 15 residues. CDR3 nucleotide sequence: TGTGCCAGTAGTATAGTTTCTAGCGCGACAGATACGCAGTATTTT. This sequence encodes CASSIVSSATDTQYF.

In the case of this clone: Other DNA sequences in this specimen translate into the identical CDR3. V is TRBV2 and J is TRBJ1-5; no definite D call. This CDR3 contains 13 residues. V shed 2 bases and J shed 0 bases, with 2 bases lying between them. Germline CDR1 and CDR2: SNHLY and FYNNEI. CDR3: CASSENSNQPQHF. The CDR3 DNA reads as TGTGCCAGCAGTGAAAATAGCAATCAGCCCCAGCATTTT.